One and the same sample provided the 23 T cell receptor beta chains below, sequenced in a study of blood T cell repertoires in COVID-19 (dated by TCRdb to about 2020). The protocol used for the library was the immunoSEQ multiplex PCR assay. Here the immuneACCESS table is served through TCRdb, limited to in-frame sequences with V and J called. Missing clones are a known gap in these copies; in checked studies unresolved V genes cover under half, and the rest lacks a known reason. In all, the sample holds about 200,000 clones, and 70% to 90% of those were seen once. In total, the top ten clones hold approximately 5% of the sample. The sample was peripheral blood. These receptor sequences come from a woman in her 70s with active or convalescent COVID-19.

The chain uses TRBV19 and TRBJ1-1; D is ambiguous. V was pared by 3 bases and J by 4 bases, with 9 bases between. The CDR3 length is 13 residues. CDR1 is LNHDA, CDR2 SQIVND, per germline (reference sequence). The CDR3 region is CASSITVITEAFF. The DNA for the CDR3 is TGTGCCAGTAGTATCACAGTGATCACTGAAGCTTTCTTT.

The chain recombines TRBV5-4 with TRBJ2-1; TRBD2 matches at 13 bases. Germline values: CDR1 SGHNT, CDR2 YYREEE (reference sequence). The CDR3 length is 16 residues. V gave up 5 bases and J gave up 6 bases; unmatched junction bases: 8. CDR3 sequence: CASRMGGLAGFNEQFF. DNA of the CDR3: TGTGCCAGCAGGATGGGGGGACTAGCGGGATTCAATGAGCAGTTCTTC. The variable domain in full, completed from reference TRBV5-4 and TRBJ2-1, reads ETGVTQSPTHLIKTRGQQVTLRCSSQSGHNTVSWYQQALGQGPQFIFQYYREEENGRGNFPPRFSGLQFPNYSSELNVNALELDDSALYLCASRMGGLAGFNEQFFGPGTRLTVL.

The chain uses TRBV7-9 and TRBJ2-7, with 9 bases aligning to TRBD1. The CDR3 totals 14 residues. With V trimmed by 3 bases and J by 5 bases, 5 bases remained unmatched. Germline V gene sequence: CDR1 SEHNR, CDR2 FQNEAQ (reference sequence). The CDR3 nucleotides are TGTGCCAGCAGCTTCCCACAGGGGGCCGACGAGCAGTACTTC. Protein sequence: CASSFPQGADEQYF.

CDR3 nucleotides: TGTGCCAGCAGCCAAAACAGGGGGTATAATTCACCCCTCCACTTT. Encoded protein: CASSQNRGYNSPLHF. The chain couples TRBV3-1 (or the pseudogene TRBV3-2) to TRBJ1-6, with TRBD1 matching over 8 bases. V was pared by 2 bases and J by 4 bases, with 1 base of the junction left unmatched. Germline V CDR1 and CDR2: LGHDT, YNNKEL (reference sequence). CDR3 size: 15 residues.

The chain recombines TRBV19 with TRBJ2-7; no definite D call. The germline gives CDR1 LNHDA, CDR2 SQIVND (reference sequence). V was clipped by 1 base and J by 0 bases, with 7 bases between them. This CDR3 comprises 14 residues. CDR3 amino acids: CASSIAGSSYEQYF. The CDR3 coding sequence is TGTGCCAGTAGTATAGCGGGTAGCTCCTACGAGCAGTACTTC. Filled out from reference TRBV19 and TRBJ2-7, the complete variable domain reads DGGITQSPKYLFRKEGQNVTLSCEQNLNHDAMYWYRQDPGQGLRLIYYSQIVNDFQKGDIAEGYSVSREKKESFPLTVTSAQKNPTAFYLCASSIAGSSYEQYFGPGTRLTVT.

The V gene is TRBV2, the J gene TRBJ2-1; 8 bases map to TRBD2. The CDR3 covers 13 residues. The V gene's germline CDR1 is SNHLY and CDR2 FYNNEI. The trim removed 11 bases at V and 7 bases at J, leaving 10 bases unmatched. This CDR3 is CAGRGLVRNEQFF. Written as DNA, the CDR3 is TGTGCCGGGAGGGGACTAGTGCGTAATGAGCAGTTCTTC.

The chain combines TRBV19 with TRBJ2-1; 7 positions match TRBD2. This CDR3 has 12 amino acids. The J segment lost 12 bases and the V segment lost 6 bases, leaving 8 bases of the junction unmatched. Germline V gene data show CDR1 as LNHDA and CDR2 as SQIVND (reference sequence). The DNA of the CDR3 is TGTGCCAGTAGGAGCGGGACTCGTGGGCAGTTCTTC. This encodes CASRSGTRGQFF.

The V call is TRBV12-3 or TRBV12-4, the J call TRBJ1-2; D perhaps matches TRBD1 (6 bases). Trimming pared 6 bases from V and 3 bases from J, leaving 11 bases between. This CDR3 has 13 residues. The CDR3 loop is CASSLQGYYGYTF. The CDR3 DNA sequence: TGTGCCAGCAGCCTACAGGGTTACTATGGCTACACCTTC.

The chain employs TRBV6-1 and TRBJ1-3; D gene ambiguous. Germline V gives CDR1 MNHNS, CDR2 SASEGT. V lost 2 bases, J lost 1 base, and 6 bases lay in between. The CDR3 is 14 residues long. The CDR3 DNA is TGTGCCAGCAGTGAAAGTCGGTCTGGAAACACCATATATTTT. This gives the protein CASSESRSGNTIYF.

The V call is TRBV4-1, the J call TRBJ2-1, with 8 bases lining up with TRBD2. Germline assignment: CDR1 MGHRA and CDR2 YSYEKL. Trimming took 1 base from V and 0 from J; bases not matched to a gene: 11. This CDR3 is 19 amino acids long. The CDR3 reads CASSQGDSGATSSYNEQFF. The CDR3 DNA is TGCGCCAGCAGCCAAGGGGATAGCGGGGCAACGAGCTCCTACAATGAGCAGTTCTTC.

V usage is TRBV6-5 and J usage is TRBJ2-7; TRBD2 aligns across 9 bases. Per germline, CDR1 MNHEY and CDR2 SVGAGI. The CDR3 is 16 amino acids. Losses at the gene ends were 0 bases for V and 2 bases for J; bases not matched to a gene: 5. DNA of the CDR3: TGTGCCAGCAGTTACTCGTGGCTAGCGGGGACCTACGAGCAGTACTTC. It is translated as CASSYSWLAGTYEQYF.

The chain combines TRBV28 with TRBJ1-2; 12 bases match TRBD1. After removal of 5 bases from V and 8 bases from J, the junction contained 6 bases not matched to a gene. CDR1 MDHEN and CDR2 SYDVKM come from the germline V gene. CDR3 length: 14 amino acids. The CDR3 protein is CASSPGQGARGYTF. CDR3 DNA sequence: TGTGCCAGCAGTCCGGGACAGGGGGCGCGGGGCTACACCTTC.

The V gene is TRBV28, the J gene TRBJ1-5; tentatively, D is TRBD1 (5 bases). The length of the CDR3 is 14 residues. V shed 3 bases and J shed 4 bases, with 10 bases lying between them. CDR1 and CDR2 (germline): MDHEN, SYDVKM. CDR3 nucleotide sequence: TGTGCCAGCAGTTTCGGGGGACTTAATCAGCCCCAGCATTTT. Its translation: CASSFGGLNQPQHF.

For the CDR3, the DNA is TGTGCCAGCAGCTTAGGTGGGACTAGCGGACACTACAATGAGCAGTTCTTC. This codes for CASSLGGTSGHYNEQFF. The genes are TRBV7-2 and TRBJ2-1; the match to TRBD2 covers 11 bases. This CDR3 has 17 amino acids. CDR1 SGHTA and CDR2 FQGNSA come from the germline V gene. J gave up 3 bases and V 1 base, and 5 bases lay outside the gene matches.

With respect to this clone: Distinct nucleotide sequences in the sample also encode this CDR3. This chain joins TRBV7-2 and TRBJ2-7; 8 bases are a match to TRBD1. Germline loops: CDR1 SGHTA, CDR2 FQGNSA. This CDR3 has 14 amino acids. V was pared by 3 bases and J by 1 base, with 2 bases of the junction left unmatched. CDR3 amino acids: CASSFGQGSYEQYF. In DNA form, the CDR3 reads TGTGCCAGCAGCTTCGGACAGGGATCCTACGAGCAGTACTTC.

In this sample, this clone turned up once. The chain carries TRBV18 and TRBJ1-3; D may be TRBD1 (6 bases). The germline CDR1 and CDR2 sequences are KGHSH and LQKENI. With 3 bases removed from V and 4 bases from J, the gap between germline ends came to 13 bases. CDR3 size: 15 residues. CDR3 in amino acids: CASSPPGAPGNTIYF. The CDR3 coding sequence is TGTGCCAGCTCACCTCCAGGGGCTCCAGGAAACACCATATATTTT.

The chain recombines TRBV5-1 with TRBJ1-1; 10 bases agree with TRBD1. Germline trimming cut 4 bases from V and 6 bases from J; bases unmatched to any gene: 12. The CDR3 is 16 amino acids. From germline, CDR1 is SGHRS and CDR2 YFSETQ. Here the CDR3 reads CASSLYPSGTGAEAFF. The CDR3 DNA reads as TGCGCCAGCAGCCTGTACCCCTCCGGGACAGGGGCTGAAGCTTTCTTT.

The chain uses TRBV29-1 and TRBJ1-2; a possible D gene is TRBD1 (5 bases). CDR1 and CDR2 (germline): SQVTM, ANQGSEA. This CDR3 has 13 amino acids. Trimming took off 1 base at V and 8 bases at J, with 14 bases between the two ends. CDR3 loop: CSVEGAAGWGYTF. Written as DNA, the CDR3 is TGCAGCGTTGAAGGGGCGGCAGGGTGGGGCTACACCTTC.

The rearrangement links TRBV28 to TRBJ1-6; 8 bases are a match to TRBD1. Trimming removed 6 bases from V and 8 bases from J; junction bases left unmatched: 9. The germline gives CDR1 MDHEN, CDR2 SYDVKM. CDR3 length equals 15 residues. CDR3 sequence: CASRGTGGVDSPLHF. DNA of the CDR3: TGTGCCAGCAGGGGGACAGGAGGGGTGGATTCACCCCTCCACTTT.

The chain is built from TRBV28 and TRBJ2-5, with D perhaps TRBD1 (6 bases). The germline gives CDR1 MDHEN, CDR2 SYDVKM. Trimming removed 5 bases at V and 0 bases at J, with 13 bases between. This CDR3 has 15 amino acids. The CDR3 nucleotides read TGTGCCAGCAGTCTCTCAACAGGGAACCAAGAGACCCAGTACTTC. Translation: CASSLSTGNQETQYF.

This chain links TRBV29-1 with TRBJ2-3; D remains unclear. Germline lookup yields CDR1 SQVTM and CDR2 ANQGSEA. The V and J ends lost 3 bases and 2 bases respectively, with 9 bases between them. This CDR3 has 13 residues. Here the CDR3 DNA reads TGCAGCGTTGAGGAGCGATCCACAGATACGCAGTATTTT. Protein product: CSVEERSTDTQYF.

The V and J genes are TRBV9 and TRBJ2-3, with 14 bases lining up with TRBD2. With 3 bases clipped from V and 3 bases from J, the junction kept 15 bases outside the gene matches. Germline CDR1 is SGDLS and CDR2 is YYNGEE. CDR3 length: 20 amino acids. The chain's CDR3 is CASSAIGVGTSGSRTDTQYF. CDR3 nucleotide sequence: TGTGCCAGCAGCGCCATAGGCGTCGGGACTAGCGGGAGTCGGACAGATACGCAGTATTTT. Looking up the rest from reference TRBV9 and TRBJ2-3 gives the full variable domain: DSGVTQTPKHLITATGQRVTLRCSPRSGDLSVYWYQQSLDQGLQFLIQYYNGEERAKGNILERFSAQQFPDLHSELNLSSLELGDSALYFCASSAIGVGTSGSRTDTQYFGPGTRLTVL.

The chain employs TRBV14 and TRBJ2-5; 7 bases match TRBD2. Germline V gene sequence: CDR1 SGHDN, CDR2 FVKESK. Losses at the gene ends were 1 base for V and 7 bases for J; bases not matched to a gene: 15. The CDR3 has 17 amino acids. The CDR3 DNA reads as TGTGCCAGCAGCCAAGGAACCGGGACTACCCTCGGGATGACCCAGTACTTC. Protein sequence: CASSQGTGTTLGMTQYF. Full variable domain (outside the CDR3, taken from reference TRBV14 and TRBJ2-5): EAGVTQFPSHSVIEKGQTVTLRCDPISGHDNLYWYRRVMGKEIKFLLHFVKESKQDESGMPNNRFLAERTGGTYSTLKVQPAELEDSGVYFCASSQGTGTTLGMTQYFGPGTRLLVL.